A selection of T cell receptor beta chains follows, all from one sample in a study of immune characterization of retroperitoneal liposarcoma. In TCRdb, the PCR reads were re-called with MiXCR into one record per CDR3 protein. The sample holds some 11,000 distinct CDR3 sequences; over 45% are singletons and the top ten take about 10%. The sample consisted of tumor tissue. The receptor source for this set is a female donor with retroperitoneal liposarcoma. Both conserved end residues are part of each CDR3. The order of the fields is clone size, V gene, J gene, D gene, CDR3 protein, CDR3 DNA. A D gene is named only where the DNA matches it firmly. Rows give clone size only sometimes, using once, few, many, or a class for an expanded clone.

NA,TRBV27,TRBJ2-5,NA,CASKDPLGETQYF,TGTGCCAGCAAGGACCCTCTAGGGGAGACCCAGTACTTC
NA,TRBV6-1,TRBJ1-1,NA,CASVQSLGTEAFF,TGTGCCAGCGTACAGTCCCTGGGCACTGAAGCTTTCTTT
medium-sized,TRBV6-1,TRBJ1-6,NA,CASNSGPYNSPLHF,TGTGCCAGCAACTCCGGGCCCTATAATTCACCCCTCCACTTT
few,TRBV27,TRBJ2-7,TRBD2,CASSFTSASYEQYF,TGTGCCAGCAGTTTCACTAGCGCGTCCTACGAGCAGTACTTC
NA,TRBV6-1,TRBJ2-7,NA,CASTNAGMQYF,TGTGCCAGCACCAACGCGGGGATGCAGTACTTC
NA,TRBV6-1,TRBJ2-1,NA,CATTGFAQEQFF,TGTGCCACTACAGGATTTGCCCAAGAGCAGTTCTTC
NA,TRBV6-1,TRBJ2-4,NA,CASSELEGGPQNIQYF,TGTGCCAGCAGTGAACTTGAGGGCGGGCCGCAAAACATTCAGTACTTC
medium-sized,TRBV7-6,TRBJ2-4,NA,CASTFTGSDNEQYF,TGTGCCAGCACCTTTACCGGGAGTGACAATGAGCAGTACTTC
medium-sized,TRBV6-1,TRBJ2-5,NA,CASSTTGETQYF,TGTGCCAGCAGTACCACTGGGGAGACCCAGTACTTC
NA,TRBV6-5,TRBJ2-5,TRBD1,CASSYGTGIQETQYF,TGTGCCAGCAGTTACGGGACAGGGATACAAGAGACCCAGTACTTC
once,TRBV11-2,TRBJ2-1,TRBD2,CASSLEAGVKEQFF,TGTGCCAGCAGCTTAGAGGCGGGAGTAAAAGAGCAGTTCTTC
NA,TRBV27,TRBJ2-5,NA,CASSIQGVETQYF,TGTGCCAGCAGTATACAGGGAGTAGAGACCCAGTACTTC
NA,TRBV7-2,TRBJ2-3,NA,CASSLFSDTQYF,TGTGCCAGCAGCTTATTTTCAGATACGCAGTATTTT
medium-sized,TRBV6-1,TRBJ2-1,TRBD1,CASSLGTVYNEQFF,TGTGCCAGCAGTTTAGGGACAGTCTACAATGAGCAGTTCTTC
NA,TRBV6-1,TRBJ2-1,TRBD1,CASRPGQGSGNEQFF,TGTGCCAGCAGGCCGGGACAGGGGAGCGGCAATGAGCAGTTCTTC
NA,TRBV11-2,TRBJ2-1,TRBD2,CASSNSGTEFF,TGTGCCAGCAGCAATAGCGGGACGGAGTTCTTC
NA,TRBV27,TRBJ1-1,NA,CASSDLRVNTEAFF,TGTGCCAGCAGTGACCTCAGGGTAAACACTGAAGCTTTCTTT
few,TRBV7-2,TRBJ1-2,NA,CASSLVRDVSYTF,TGTGCCAGCAGCTTAGTTAGGGACGTGAGCTACACCTTC
NA,TRBV6-1,TRBJ2-7,NA,CASQRPPYEQYF,TGTGCCAGCCAAAGGCCCCCTTACGAGCAGTACTTC
many,TRBV7-6,TRBJ2-1,NA,CASSLGAGANEQFF,TGTGCCAGCAGCTTGGGGGCAGGGGCAAACGAGCAGTTCTTC